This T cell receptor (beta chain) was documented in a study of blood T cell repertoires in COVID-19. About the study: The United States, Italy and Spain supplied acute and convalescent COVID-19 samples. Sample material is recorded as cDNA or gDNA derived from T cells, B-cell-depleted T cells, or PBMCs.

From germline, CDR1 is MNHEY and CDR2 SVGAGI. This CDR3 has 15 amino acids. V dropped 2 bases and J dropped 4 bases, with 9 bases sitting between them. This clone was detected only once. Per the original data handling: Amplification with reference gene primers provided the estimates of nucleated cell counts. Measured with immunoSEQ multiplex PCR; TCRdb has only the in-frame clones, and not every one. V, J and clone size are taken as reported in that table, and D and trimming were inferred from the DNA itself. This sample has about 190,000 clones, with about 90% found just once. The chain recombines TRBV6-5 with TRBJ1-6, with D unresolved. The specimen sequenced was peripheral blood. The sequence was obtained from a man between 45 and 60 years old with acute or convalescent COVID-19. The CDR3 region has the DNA TGTGCCAGCAGTTACAAAGCTGTATATAATTCACCCCTCCACTTT. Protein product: CASSYKAVYNSPLHF.